These 10 T cell receptor beta chains were sequenced from one sample in a study of control samples from healthy donors and cancer patients. Clones were read by immunoSEQ multiplex PCR, and TCRdb kept only the in-frame ones, dropping some. Of just over 150,000 clones in the sample, roughly 94% were seen once. Sequenced input: blood. Receptors were obtained from a woman between 40 and 55 years old in good health.

The genes are TRBV10-1 and TRBJ2-2; TRBD1 matches 10 bases. CDR1 is WNHNN and CDR2 is SYGVQD in the germline V gene (reference sequence). This CDR3 is 16 amino acids long. V gave up 4 bases and J gave up 4 bases; unmatched junction bases: 6. The CDR3 DNA is TGCGCCAGCAGTGCCCGACAGGGGGCCGGCACCGGGGAGCTGTTTTTT. Residues: CASSARQGAGTGELFF.

This sequence joins TRBV28 and TRBJ1-1; D is unclear. The CDR3 is 13 amino acids. Germline CDR1 and CDR2: MDHEN and SYDVKM. Trimming removed 6 bases at V and 1 base at J, with 9 bases between. The CDR3 DNA sequence: TGTGCCAGCAGAAACACAGAGAACACTGAAGCTTTCTTT. The encoded protein is CASRNTENTEAFF.

V is TRBV19 and J is TRBJ2-3, with TRBD2 identical over 8 bases. The germline V gene has CDR1 LNHDA and CDR2 SQIVND (reference sequence). The V gene end was trimmed by 1 base and the J gene end by 0 bases; junction bases not matched to a gene: 3. This CDR3 has 16 amino acids. CDR3 loop: CASSIGAGGSTDTQYF. The CDR3 nucleotides read TGTGCCAGTAGTATAGGGGCGGGGGGAAGCACAGATACGCAGTATTTT. Full variable domain (rest looked up from reference TRBV19 and TRBJ2-3): DGGITQSPKYLFRKEGQNVTLSCEQNLNHDAMYWYRQDPGQGLRLIYYSQIVNDFQKGDIAEGYSVSREKKESFPLTVTSAQKNPTAFYLCASSIGAGGSTDTQYFGPGTRLTVL.

The chain has TRBV14 and TRBJ2-2; D may be TRBD1 (6 bases). CDR1 is SGHDN, CDR2 FVKESK, per germline. V gave up 4 bases and J gave up 4 bases, with 16 bases separating them. The CDR3 sequence is 16 residues long. This CDR3 is CASSPYQTGSTGELFF. The CDR3 nucleotides are TGTGCCAGCAGCCCCTATCAGACAGGTTCCACCGGGGAGCTGTTTTTT.

The chain couples TRBV27 to TRBJ2-3; no definite D call. V was trimmed by 0 bases and J by 2 bases, leaving 6 bases between them. In germline, CDR1 is MNHEY, CDR2 SMNVEV (reference sequence). This CDR3 is built from 14 residues. The CDR3 is CASSLSTLTDTQYF. The CDR3 DNA sequence: TGTGCCAGCAGTTTATCGACTCTCACAGATACGCAGTATTTT.

This sequence joins TRBV6-5 and TRBJ1-1, with 9 bases aligning to TRBD1. The CDR3 extends over 15 amino acids. V was clipped by 8 bases and J by 5 bases; unmatched bases: 12. Germline V gene lookup returns CDR1 MNHEY and CDR2 SVGAGI. CDR3 residues: CASLVTGTGKTEAFF. The CDR3 DNA reads TGTGCCAGCTTGGTCACCGGGACAGGGAAAACTGAAGCTTTCTTT.

This chain links TRBV18 with TRBJ1-2, with unresolved D. V lost 3 bases and J 0 bases, leaving 14 bases between the germline ends. Germline values: CDR1 KGHSH, CDR2 LQKENI. This CDR3 is built from 16 residues. The CDR3 region is CASSPGRELANYGYTF. CDR3 nucleotides: TGTGCCAGCTCACCTGGGCGAGAGCTGGCTAACTATGGCTACACCTTC.

The V call is TRBV20-1, the J call TRBJ1-1; D ambiguous. Germline V CDR1 and CDR2: DFQATT, SNEGSKA (reference sequence). Trimming removed 3 bases from V and 0 bases from J, with 11 bases in between. The CDR3 is 14 residues long. The CDR3 DNA reads TGCAGTGCTAGTCCCGAACAGCTGAACACTGAAGCTTTCTTT. It is translated as CSASPEQLNTEAFF.

V gene TRBV12-3 or TRBV12-4 combines with J gene TRBJ2-7; maybe TRBD2 (6 bases). The CDR3 contains 12 residues. The V end lost 3 bases, the J end lost 6 bases, and 9 bases lay between the germline ends. The CDR3 sequence: CASSFGGGEQYF. Here the CDR3 DNA reads TGTGCCAGCAGTTTCGGGGGTGGCGAGCAGTACTTC.

This clone was recorded only once. V is TRBV20-1 and J is TRBJ1-2, with unresolved D. The CDR3 length is 8 residues. The V gene's germline CDR1 is DFQATT and CDR2 SNEGSKA (reference sequence). With 7 bases removed from V and 8 bases from J, the gap between germline ends came to 5 bases. In DNA, the CDR3 is TGCAGTGATGTAGGCTACACCTTC. Translated, it gives CSDVGYTF.